This TCR beta chain was recorded in a study of blood T cell repertoires in COVID-19 (dated by TCRdb to 2020 to 2022). Turning to the overall study: Collaborator samples came from the United States, Italy and Spain and covered acute and convalescent phases of COVID-19. The material from the prospective study consisted of cDNA or gDNA derived from T cells, B-cell-depleted T cells, or PBMCs. Deeply sampled blood TCRbeta repertoires from subjects exposed to, actively infected with, or recovered from COVID-19 were included in the dataset. The repertoires were made available in a free public database intended to serve as a resource for research on the immune response to SARS-CoV-2. The samples were drawn from the first 160 participants of the ongoing ImmuneRACE study and from roughly 1,300 subjects provided by 6 global collaborators. Sample metadata almost always included a de-identified subject ID, COVID-19 status, age in years and sex. HLA class I and class II types, where available, came from metadata supplied by the sample provider rather than from assay-based typing.

The immunoSEQ Assay, a bias-controlled multiplex PCR, was used to amplify TCRbeta CDR3 regions from genomic DNA. On the study's bioinformatics: The number of nucleated cells in each sample was estimated by amplification of reference gene primers within the assay. To quantify the absolute abundance of each unique TCRbeta CDR3 rearrangement, sequence reads were collapsed and filtered. For each sample, productive Simpson clonality was calculated as the square root of Simpson's diversity index over productive rearrangements. TCRdb took this table from immuneACCESS and kept in-frame rearrangements with V and J called. Such tables lack part of the clones; where checked against another copy, unresolved V genes explain under half of the gap, and the rest is unexplained. The V and J calls and the clone size are those of that table, but D and trimming were determined from the DNA. Across this sample there are 150,000 to 200,000 clones, with roughly 83% seen only once. The top ten hold under 15% of the sample.

The paper as a whole reports these results and caveats: The amount of clinical and demographic metadata varied by source and participant and was provided uncurated.

Measured from the cysteine to the phenylalanine, the CDR3 is 13 residues long. Only the CDR3 DNA stays, 39 bases, in frame from base 1. Trimming takes 4 bases from V and 4 bases from J, and the germline ends sit 10 bases apart. This clone turned up a few times. Its specific antigen is unknown. No much larger clonotype is one base removed from it; base qualities were not supplied. Participants in the prospective study were aged roughly 18 to 100 years, lived in 20 to 30 United States geographic areas, and enrolled through a virtual design. In the prospective study, cohorts were assigned on the basis of participant-reported clinical history obtained from a screening survey and a study questionnaire. Recovered participants in ImmuneRACE Cohort 3 were defined as having two consecutive negative NP/OP PCR tests, clearance from a healthcare professional, or resolution of symptoms. In the prospective study, mobile phlebotomists collected whole blood, serum and a nasopharyngeal or oropharyngeal swab from each participant. Over a roughly 2-month period, participants in the prospective study had the option of providing additional blood draws and questionnaires. Blood samples from the prospective study were shipped frozen or at room temperature prior to DNA extraction.

This clonotype originated in a woman aged 55-69 years who had recovered from COVID-19. Sequenced material: PBMCs or T cells enriched from blood (not recorded which). The sequence links TRBV12-3 or TRBV12-4 to TRBJ1-2; TRBD1 could be the D gene, as 5 bases match. The DNA sequence is TGTGCCAGCAGTTCAGGGTTGGGCTATGGCTACACCTTC. It translates to CASSSGLGYGYTF.